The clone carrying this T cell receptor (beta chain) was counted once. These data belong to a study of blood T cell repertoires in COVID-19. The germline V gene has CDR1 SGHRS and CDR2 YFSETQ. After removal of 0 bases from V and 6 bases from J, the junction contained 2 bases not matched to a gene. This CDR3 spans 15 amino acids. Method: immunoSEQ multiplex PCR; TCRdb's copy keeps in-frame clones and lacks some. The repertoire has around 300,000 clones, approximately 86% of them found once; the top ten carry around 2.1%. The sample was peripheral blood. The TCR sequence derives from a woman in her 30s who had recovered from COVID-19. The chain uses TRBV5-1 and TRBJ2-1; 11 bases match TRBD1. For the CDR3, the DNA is TGCGCCAGCAGCTTGGGGACAGGGGGCATCAATGAGCAGTTCTTC. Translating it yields CASSLGTGGINEQFF. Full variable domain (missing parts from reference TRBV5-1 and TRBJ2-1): KAGVTQTPRYLIKTRGQQVTLSCSPISGHRSVSWYQQTPGQGLQFLFEYFSETQRNKGNFPGRFSGRQFSNSRSEMNVSTLELGDSALYLCASSLGTGGINEQFFGPGTRLTVL.